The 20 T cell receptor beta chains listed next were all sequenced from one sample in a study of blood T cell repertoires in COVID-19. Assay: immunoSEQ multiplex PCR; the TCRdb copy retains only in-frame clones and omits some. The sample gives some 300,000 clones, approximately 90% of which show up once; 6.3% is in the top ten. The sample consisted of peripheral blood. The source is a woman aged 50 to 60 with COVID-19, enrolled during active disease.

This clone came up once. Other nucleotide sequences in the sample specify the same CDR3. The CDR3 DNA is TGTGCCAGCAGCGCGGGGACTAGCGGCTCCTCCTACAATGAGCAGTTCTTC. This codes for CASSAGTSGSSYNEQFF. The gene calls are TRBV9 and TRBJ2-1, with TRBD2 identical over 11 bases. The V segment lost 3 bases and the J segment 0 bases; nucleotides outside the gene matches: 5. Germline V gene lookup returns CDR1 SGDLS and CDR2 YYNGEE. This CDR3 spans 17 amino acids.

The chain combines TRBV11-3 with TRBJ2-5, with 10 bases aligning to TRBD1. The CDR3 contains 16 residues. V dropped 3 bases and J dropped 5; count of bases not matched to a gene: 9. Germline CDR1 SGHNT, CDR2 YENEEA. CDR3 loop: CASSLPRTGGRETQYF. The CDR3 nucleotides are TGTGCCAGCAGCTTGCCACGGACAGGGGGACGTGAGACCCAGTACTTC.

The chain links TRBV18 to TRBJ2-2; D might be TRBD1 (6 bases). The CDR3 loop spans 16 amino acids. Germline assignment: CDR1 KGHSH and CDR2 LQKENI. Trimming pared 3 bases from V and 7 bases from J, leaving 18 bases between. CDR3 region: CASSPRLQGSGGELFF. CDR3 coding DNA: TGTGCCAGCTCACCGAGATTGCAGGGGTCTGGCGGGGAGCTGTTTTTT.

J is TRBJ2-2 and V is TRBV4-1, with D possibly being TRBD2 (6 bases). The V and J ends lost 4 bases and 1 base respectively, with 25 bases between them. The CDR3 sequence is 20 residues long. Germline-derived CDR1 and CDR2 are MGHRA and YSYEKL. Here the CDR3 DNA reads TGCGCCAGCAGCCCCATAAACGGGGGACTCACCATCATGAACACCGGGGAGCTGTTTTTT. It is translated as CASSPINGGLTIMNTGELFF.

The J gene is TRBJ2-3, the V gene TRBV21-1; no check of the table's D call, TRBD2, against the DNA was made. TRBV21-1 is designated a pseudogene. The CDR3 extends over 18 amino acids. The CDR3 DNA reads TGTGCCAGCAGCAAAGTGGGGAGCCCGGGTCACTTCACAGATACGCAGTATTTT. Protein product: CASSKVGSPGHFTDTQYF.

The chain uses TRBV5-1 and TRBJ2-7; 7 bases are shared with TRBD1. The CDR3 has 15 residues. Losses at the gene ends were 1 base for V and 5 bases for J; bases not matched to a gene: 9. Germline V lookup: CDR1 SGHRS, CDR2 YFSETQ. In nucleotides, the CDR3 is TGCGCCAGCAGCTTGCCCCACGGGACAGCGGACGAGCAGTACTTC. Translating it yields CASSLPHGTADEQYF.

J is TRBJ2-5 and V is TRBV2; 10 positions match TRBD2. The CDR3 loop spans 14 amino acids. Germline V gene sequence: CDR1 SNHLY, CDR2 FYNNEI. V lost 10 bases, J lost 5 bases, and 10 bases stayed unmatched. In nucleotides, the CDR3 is TGTGCCATCTTAAGCGGGAGGGCCGGTGAGACCCAGTACTTC. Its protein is CAILSGRAGETQYF.

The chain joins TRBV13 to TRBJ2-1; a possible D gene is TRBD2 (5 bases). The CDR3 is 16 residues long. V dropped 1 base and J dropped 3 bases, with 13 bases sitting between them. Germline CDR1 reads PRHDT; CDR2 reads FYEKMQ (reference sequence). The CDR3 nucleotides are TGTGCCAGCAGCTTAGACGGACTCCGATACTACAATGAGCAGTTCTTC. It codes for CASSLDGLRYYNEQFF.

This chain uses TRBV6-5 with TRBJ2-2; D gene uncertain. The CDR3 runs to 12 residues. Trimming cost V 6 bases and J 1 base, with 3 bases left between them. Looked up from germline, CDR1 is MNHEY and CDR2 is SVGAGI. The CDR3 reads CASSRNTGELFF. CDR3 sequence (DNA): TGTGCCAGCAGCCGGAACACCGGGGAGCTGTTTTTT.

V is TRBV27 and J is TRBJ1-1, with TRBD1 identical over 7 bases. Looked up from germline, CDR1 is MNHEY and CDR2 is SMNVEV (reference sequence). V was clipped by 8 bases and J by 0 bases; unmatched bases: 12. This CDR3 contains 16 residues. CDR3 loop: CASGTGTVFMNTEAFF. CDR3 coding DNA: TGTGCCAGCGGGACCGGGACAGTATTCATGAACACTGAAGCTTTCTTT.

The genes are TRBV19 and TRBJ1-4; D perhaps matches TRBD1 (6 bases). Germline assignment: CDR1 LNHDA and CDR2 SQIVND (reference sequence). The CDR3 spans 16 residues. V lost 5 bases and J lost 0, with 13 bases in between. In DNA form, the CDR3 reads TGTGCCAGTAGTTCCAGGACAGTAGCAACTAATGAAAAACTGTTTTTT. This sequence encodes CASSSRTVATNEKLFF.

In nucleotides, the CDR3 is TGTGCCAGCAGTACCGAAGTCGAGCGGGAGCAGTACTTC. Translating it yields CASSTEVEREQYF. The V call is TRBV2, the J call TRBJ2-7; TRBD2 is a possible D gene (5 bases). V was trimmed by 5 bases and J by 7 bases, leaving 15 bases between them. Germline V lookup: CDR1 SNHLY, CDR2 FYNNEI. This CDR3 comprises 13 residues.

CDR3 amino acids: CASSMTGGSYQPQHF. CDR3 sequence (DNA): TGTGCCAGCAGCATGACGGGAGGAAGCTATCAGCCCCAGCATTTT. The rearrangement links TRBV7-2 to TRBJ1-5; no clear D. This CDR3 has 15 residues. The V end was cut by 5 bases, the J end by 5 bases, with 16 bases between. Germline loops: CDR1 SGHTA, CDR2 FQGNSA.

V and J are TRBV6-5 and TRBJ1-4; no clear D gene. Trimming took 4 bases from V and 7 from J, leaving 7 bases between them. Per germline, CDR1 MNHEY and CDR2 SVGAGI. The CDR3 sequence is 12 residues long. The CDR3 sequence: CASSSLGEKLFF. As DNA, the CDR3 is TGTGCCAGCAGTTCCCTAGGTGAAAAACTGTTTTTT.

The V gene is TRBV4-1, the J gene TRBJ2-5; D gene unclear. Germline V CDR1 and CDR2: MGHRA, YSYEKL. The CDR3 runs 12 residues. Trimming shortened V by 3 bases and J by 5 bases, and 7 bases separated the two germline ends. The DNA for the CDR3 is TGCGCCAGCAGCCATCCACGGGAGACCCAGTACTTC. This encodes CASSHPRETQYF.

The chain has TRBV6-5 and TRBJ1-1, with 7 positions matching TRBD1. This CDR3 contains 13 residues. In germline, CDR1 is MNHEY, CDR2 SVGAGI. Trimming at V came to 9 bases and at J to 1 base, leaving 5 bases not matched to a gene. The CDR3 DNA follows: TGTGCCAGTCTCCGGACAGGGAACACTGAAGCTTTCTTT. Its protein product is CASLRTGNTEAFF.

CDR3 protein: CATSDSTLEPEQFF. In DNA, the CDR3 is TGTGCCACCAGTGACTCGACCCTAGAGCCGGAGCAGTTCTTC. The genes are TRBV24-1 and TRBJ2-1; no firm D call. V was clipped by 4 bases and J by 10 bases, with 16 bases between them. The germline V gene encodes CDR1 KGHDR and CDR2 SFDVKD. The CDR3 runs 14 residues.

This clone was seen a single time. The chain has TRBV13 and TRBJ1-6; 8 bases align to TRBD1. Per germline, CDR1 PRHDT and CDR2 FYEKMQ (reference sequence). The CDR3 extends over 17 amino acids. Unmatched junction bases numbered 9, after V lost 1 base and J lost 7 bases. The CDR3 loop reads CASSLALRTGPNSPLHF. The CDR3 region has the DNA TGTGCCAGCAGCTTAGCCCTCAGGACAGGGCCAAATTCACCCCTCCACTTT.

CDR3 sequence reads: CASSRGDRTSYEQYF. The DNA for the CDR3 is TGTGCCAGCAGTAGGGGGGACAGAACCTCCTACGAGCAGTACTTC. The chain recombines TRBV6-2 or TRBV6-3 with TRBJ2-7; the D gene is possibly TRBD1 (7 bases). Germline V lookup: CDR1 MNHEY, CDR2 SVGEGT. The CDR3 totals 15 residues. Trimming removed 5 bases from V and 0 bases from J, with 14 bases in between.

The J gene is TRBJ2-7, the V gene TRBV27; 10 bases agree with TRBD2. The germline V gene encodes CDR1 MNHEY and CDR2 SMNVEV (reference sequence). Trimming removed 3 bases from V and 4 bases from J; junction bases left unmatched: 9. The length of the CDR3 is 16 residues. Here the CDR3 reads CASSFLAGERTYEQYF. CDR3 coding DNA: TGTGCCAGCAGTTTCCTAGCGGGAGAGCGCACTTACGAGCAGTACTTC.